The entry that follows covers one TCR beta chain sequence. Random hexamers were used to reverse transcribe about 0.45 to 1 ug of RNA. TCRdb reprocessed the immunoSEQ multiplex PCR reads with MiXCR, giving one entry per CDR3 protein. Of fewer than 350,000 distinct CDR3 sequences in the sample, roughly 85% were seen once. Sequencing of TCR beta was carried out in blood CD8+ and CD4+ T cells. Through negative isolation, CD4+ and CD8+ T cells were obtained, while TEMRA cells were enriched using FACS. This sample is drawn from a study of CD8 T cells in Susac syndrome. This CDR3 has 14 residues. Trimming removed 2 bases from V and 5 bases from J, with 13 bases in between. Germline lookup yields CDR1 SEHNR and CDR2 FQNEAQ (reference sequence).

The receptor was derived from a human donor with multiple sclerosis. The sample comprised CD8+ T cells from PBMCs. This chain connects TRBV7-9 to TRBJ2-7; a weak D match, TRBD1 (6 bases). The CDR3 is CASSLTPRGDEQYF. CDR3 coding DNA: TGTGCCAGCAGCTTAACTCCCAGGGGAGACGAGCAGTACTTC.